The 10 T cell receptor beta chains given below trace back to one sample, sequenced in a study of human T cells and chemical hapten exposure. Documented time point: pre-sensitization, week 0. As for treatment: therapeutic diphenylcyclopropenone sensitization with weekly scalp DPC. TCRdb reanalysed the RACE reads using MiXCR and keeps one entry per CDR3 protein. The sample yields some 60,000 distinct CDR3 sequences, over 9% seen once. This specimen consisted of whole blood, obtained in connection with sensitization to the hapten diphenylcyclopropenone (DPC). The receptors here all came from a woman in her forties with alopecia areata. Some clones in this sample may be carry-over from other donors' samples.

V and J are TRBV5-8 and TRBJ1-5; D may be TRBD1 (6 bases). The CDR3 extends over 14 amino acids. Trimming removed 1 base at V and 5 bases at J, with 10 bases between. Germline assignment: CDR1 SGHTS and CDR2 YDEGEE. The CDR3 DNA reads as TGTGCCAGCAGCTTGAGCAGGGGCGATCAGCCCCAGCATTTT. It specifies CASSLSRGDQPQHF.

This clonotype was observed a handful of times. This rearrangement joins TRBV11-3 to TRBJ2-1; D is undetermined. Germline values: CDR1 SGHNT, CDR2 YENEEA. The CDR3 covers 13 residues. The CDR3 DNA reads TGTGCTTCAAGTCCTAATAAATACAATGAGCAGTTCTTC. Its translation is CASSPNKYNEQFF. The full variable domain, in which reference TRBV11-3 and TRBJ2-1 provide the parts outside the CDR3, is EAGVVQSPRYKIIEKKQPVAFWCNPISGHNTLYWYLQNLGQGPELLIRYENEEAVDDSQLPKDRFSAERLKGVDSTLKIQPAELGDSAVYLCASSPNKYNEQFFGPGTRLTVL.

This clonotype was seen repeatedly, ten times or more. The chain has TRBV6-5 and TRBJ2-7, with D possibly TRBD2 on 7 matching bases. With 5 bases removed from V and 6 bases from J, the gap between germline ends came to 20 bases. The germline gives CDR1 MNHEY, CDR2 SVGAGI. This CDR3 is built from 15 residues. The CDR3 bases are TGTGCCAGCAGTCCCATGGGGGGGGCGGGAGTCGAGCAGTACTTC. Translated: CASSPMGGAGVEQYF.

This clonotype has a count of ten or more. The chain recombines TRBV4-3 with TRBJ1-1; D is unclear. Germline V gene sequence: CDR1 LGHNA, CDR2 YSLEER. Deletions cut 4 bases from V and 5 bases from J, with 11 bases between. The CDR3 runs to 13 residues. CDR3 DNA: TGCGCCAGCAGCCCGCGCCGAGGTACTGAAGCTTTCTTT. This gives the protein CASSPRRGTEAFF.

This clonotype occurred many times. CDR3 loop: CASSPSSGRGGDTQYF. The CDR3 DNA reads as TGTGCCAGCAGCCCCTCTAGCGGGAGGGGAGGAGATACGCAGTATTTT. This chain links TRBV9 with TRBJ2-3, with 12 bases fitting TRBD2. Germline V gives CDR1 SGDLS, CDR2 YYNGEE. This CDR3 comprises 16 residues. J gave up 5 bases and V 4 bases, and 8 bases lay outside the gene matches.

This clonotype was observed once. This chain joins TRBV11-2 and TRBJ2-7, with D perhaps matching TRBD1 (6 bases). The CDR3 covers 13 residues. Per germline, CDR1 SGHAT and CDR2 FQNNGV. With 5 bases removed from V and 9 bases from J, the gap between germline ends came to 17 bases. The CDR3 DNA sequence: TGTGCCAGCAGCCAGCCAGGGGCGGTCGGGCAGTACTTC. Translated, it gives CASSQPGAVGQYF.

This chain links TRBV28 with TRBJ2-7; 7 bases match TRBD1. The CDR3 runs to 14 residues. Germline CDR1 MDHEN, CDR2 SYDVKM. J was trimmed by 7 bases and V by 5 bases; bases with no gene match: 11. The DNA of the CDR3 is TGTGCCAGCAGTCACCAGACAGGGCCGGGGGAGCAGTACTTC. Translated: CASSHQTGPGEQYF.

This clonotype has only a few counts. The chain recombines TRBV20-1 with TRBJ2-1, with 7 bases fitting TRBD2. The ends lost 1 base at V and 4 bases at J; junction bases unmatched: 10. This CDR3 comprises 16 residues. Germline values: CDR1 DFQATT, CDR2 SNEGSKA (reference sequence). The CDR3 sequence: CSARAGASGPYNEQFF. In DNA, the CDR3 is TGCAGTGCTAGAGCCGGGGCTAGCGGACCTTACAATGAGCAGTTCTTC.

This clonotype has at least ten counts. V is TRBV11-2 and J is TRBJ1-2, with TRBD1 as a possible D gene (5 bases). Germline-derived CDR1 and CDR2 are SGHAT and FQNNGV. The CDR3 is 15 residues long. The V gene lost 6 bases and the J gene lost 6 bases, with 20 bases spanning the gap. The CDR3 DNA sequence: TGTGCCAGCAGTGGGACGGTAGGGAGGATTCATGGCTACACCTTC. The encoded protein is CASSGTVGRIHGYTF.

This sequence joins TRBV30 and TRBJ2-7, with 9 bases that match TRBD1. J lost 8 bases, V lost 8 bases, and 7 bases had no gene match. Germline assignment: CDR1 GTSNPN and CDR2 SVGIG (reference sequence). The CDR3 totals 11 residues. The CDR3 DNA is TGTGCCGGGGCGGACAGGGGCAAGCAGTACTTC. Translating gives CAGADRGKQYF.